This TCR beta chain was sequenced for a study of T-cell reconstitution after alpha-beta-depleted transplantation in children. Trimming left V 3 bases short and J 5 bases short, with 9 bases between. The CDR3 is made up of 13 amino acids. Per germline, CDR1 SGHDT and CDR2 YYEEEE. The study, taken as a whole, reports: Certain patients had high TCRbeta diversity at day 60, and it came from recipient T cells and thymic progenitors that survived. Among T cells one year after transplant, newly produced cells accounted for most counts and diversity. Several hundred rapidly expanded clones from non-depleted graft cells reportedly supplied alpha-beta T cells about two months post-transplant.

The sample holds a few counts of this clonotype. What it binds is not known. Preparation of the TCRbeta library was carried out with unique molecular identifiers. MiXCR was run by TCRdb on the PCR reads, yielding one entry per CDR3 protein. The top ten hold about 28% of the sample, which has about a million distinct CDR3 sequences, 25% to 35% seen once. This receptor was obtained from a boy younger than two who had a stem cell transplant for SCID, so the T cells may come from the graft donor. Sequenced here: PBMCs, mostly from graft donor cells, sampled 360 days after TCRalphabeta/CD19-depleted stem cell transplant. J is TRBJ1-5 and V is TRBV5-6; D call uncertain. The CDR3 DNA sequence: TGTGCCAGCAGCTCGGGTGGATATCAGCCCCAGCATTTT. This codes for CASSSGGYQPQHF.